These T cell receptor beta chains were read from a single sample in a study of T cells after yellow fever vaccination. TCRdb redid the calling of the 5' RACE reads with MiXCR, one entry per CDR3 protein. Of approximately 550,000 distinct CDR3 sequences in the sample, about 19% were seen once. Source: PBMCs, taken 15 days after the yellow fever booster vaccination. The source is a young man who received the YFV17D yellow fever vaccine. CDR3s include the opening cysteine and the closing phenylalanine or tryptophan. The D gene is left open where the match is weak. Some rows mark clone size as missing; the rest say once, few, many or name a class of expanded clone.

TRBV20-1	.	.	TRBJ1-5	CSARRRGLSNQPQHF	TGCAGTGCTAGACGGAGGGGCTTGAGCAATCAGCCCCAGCATTTT
TRBV11-2	.	TRBD2	TRBJ2-3	CASSLIPLAGTDTQYF	TGTGCCAGCAGCTTGATCCCGCTAGCGGGAACAGATACGCAGTATTTT
TRBV5-6	many	.	TRBJ2-7	CASSLRGDYEQYF	TGTGCCAGCAGCTTGCGGGGCGACTACGAGCAGTACTTC
TRBV5-1	.	.	TRBJ2-1	CASSTGQKGNEQFF	TGCGCCAGCAGCACTGGTCAAAAGGGTAATGAGCAGTTCTTC
TRBV7-9	few	TRBD1	TRBJ2-7	CASRRTGVSSYEQYF	TGTGCCAGCAGAAGGACAGGCGTTTCCTCCTACGAGCAGTACTTC
TRBV6-2/TRBV6-3	few	.	TRBJ2-3	CASSTPAWTTKTTDTQYF	TGTGCCAGCAGTACCCCGGCCTGGACAACCAAAACCACAGATACGCAGTATTTT
TRBV29-1	.	TRBD2	TRBJ2-1	CSAGSGTSPYNEQFF	TGCAGCGCCGGGTCGGGGACTAGCCCCTACAATGAGCAGTTCTTC
TRBV9	once	.	TRBJ2-1	CASSVDRDERYNEQFF	TGTGCCAGCAGCGTTGATCGGGACGAGCGGTACAATGAGCAGTTCTTC
TRBV19	few	.	TRBJ2-7	CASSISTATYEQYF	TGTGCCAGTAGTATTTCCACAGCCACCTACGAGCAGTACTTC
TRBV28	.	.	TRBJ2-7	CASSLEESYEQYF	TGTGCCAGCAGTTTAGAGGAATCCTACGAGCAGTACTTC
TRBV7-2	few	.	TRBJ2-3	CASSLGLANTDTQYF	TGTGCCAGCAGCTTGGGCCTAGCGAACACAGATACGCAGTATTTT
TRBV24-1	.	.	TRBJ1-5	CATGGGTSNQPQHF	TGTGCCACCGGGGGCGGAACTAGCAATCAGCCCCAGCATTTT
TRBV20-1	.	TRBD2	TRBJ2-7	CSASGTSDYEQYF	TGCAGTGCTTCCGGGACTAGCGATTACGAGCAGTACTTC
TRBV20-1	.	.	TRBJ2-5	CSTTPGKETQYF	TGCAGTACTACGCCAGGGAAAGAGACCCAGTACTTC
TRBV11-1	many	.	TRBJ2-1	CASSFNSYNEQFF	TGTGCCAGCAGCTTTAACTCCTACAATGAGCAGTTCTTC
TRBV9	few	.	TRBJ2-7	CASSVEVSPREQYF	TGTGCCAGCAGCGTAGAGGTTAGCCCTCGCGAGCAGTACTTC
TRBV7-7	few	.	TRBJ2-5	CASSLGQGKTQYF	TGTGCTAGCAGCTTAGGGCAGGGAAAGACCCAGTACTTC
TRBV7-2	few	.	TRBJ1-1	CASSFMGVNTEAFF	TGTGCCAGCAGCTTTATGGGGGTGAACACTGAAGCTTTCTTT
TRBV28	few	TRBD2	TRBJ2-7	CATGTSGSREQYF	TGTGCGACCGGGACTAGCGGGAGTAGGGAGCAGTACTTC
TRBV28	.	.	TRBJ2-3	CASSLFGGRDTQYF	TGTGCCAGCAGTTTATTCGGGGGCAGAGATACGCAGTATTTT
TRBV5-4	.	TRBD2	TRBJ2-1	CAGGLAGSSYNEQFF	TGTGCCGGGGGACTAGCGGGTAGCTCCTACAATGAGCAGTTCTTC
TRBV20-1	.	.	TRBJ2-2	CCARDPTWGGGTGELFF	TGCTGTGCTAGAGACCCAACTTGGGGTGGGGGAACCGGGGAGCTGTTTTTT
TRBV7-2	.	TRBD1	TRBJ2-5	CASSLVGTGGGQTQYF	TGTGCCAGCAGCTTAGTCGGGACAGGGGGCGGGCAGACCCAGTACTTC
TRBV12-3/TRBV12-4	.	TRBD2	TRBJ2-1	CASSSAGTSGRSEQFF	TGTGCCAGCAGTTCCGCCGGGACTAGCGGGAGGAGTGAGCAGTTCTTC
TRBV20-1	few	TRBD2	TRBJ2-7	CSATGLAVEEQYF	TGCAGTGCTACCGGACTAGCGGTCGAAGAGCAGTACTTC
TRBV7-2	once	TRBD2	TRBJ2-5	CASSHGSAGIQETQYF	TGTGCCAGCAGCCACGGGTCAGCGGGGATCCAAGAGACCCAGTACTTC
TRBV6-5	once	.	TRBJ2-5	CASSYSSGSETQYF	TGTGCCAGCAGTTACTCGTCAGGCTCGGAGACCCAGTACTTC
TRBV20-1	.	.	TRBJ2-3	CSAKQGGGSTDTQYF	TGCAGTGCAAAACAGGGTGGGGGGAGCACAGATACGCAGTATTTT
TRBV20-1	few	.	TRBJ2-7	CSARADYDAYEQYF	TGCAGTGCTAGAGCGGACTATGACGCCTACGAGCAGTACTTC
TRBV4-1	.	.	TRBJ2-1	CASSQDRGAYNEQFF	TGCGCCAGCAGCCAAGACAGAGGGGCCTACAATGAGCAGTTCTTC
TRBV18	few	.	TRBJ2-5	CASSGPYGTQYF	TGTGCCAGCTCAGGACCCTACGGGACCCAGTACTTC
TRBV12-3/TRBV12-4	few	TRBD2	TRBJ2-1	CASSPRREALYNEQFF	TGTGCCAGCAGCCCGCGGCGGGAGGCCCTATACAATGAGCAGTTCTTC
TRBV25-1	.	TRBD1	TRBJ2-1	CASGSRDRLYNEQFF	TGTGCCAGCGGCAGCCGGGACAGGTTATACAATGAGCAGTTCTTC
TRBV3-1	.	TRBD1	TRBJ2-7	CASSSQGVHEQYF	TGTGCCAGCAGCTCACAGGGGGTCCACGAGCAGTACTTC
TRBV6-2/TRBV6-3	few	.	TRBJ2-7	CASSYSVLYEQYF	TGTGCCAGCAGTTACTCGGTTCTCTACGAGCAGTACTTC
TRBV18	few	.	TRBJ2-7	CASSPRDRLGEQYF	TGTGCCAGCTCACCGCGGGACCGCTTAGGTGAGCAGTACTTC
TRBV7-8	few	.	TRBJ2-5	CASSTTDYQETQYF	TGTGCCAGCAGCACTACCGACTACCAAGAGACCCAGTACTTC
TRBV29-1	.	.	TRBJ2-1	CSVEVRANEQFF	TGCAGCGTTGAAGTCAGGGCCAATGAGCAGTTCTTC
TRBV7-2	.	TRBD1	TRBJ2-1	CASSWLGTGNKEQFF	TGTGCCAGCAGCTGGTTGGGGACAGGCAATAAAGAGCAGTTCTTC
TRBV7-6	.	.	TRBJ1-3	CASRSGGGLSGNTIYF	TGTGCCAGCAGATCGGGAGGAGGCCTCTCTGGAAACACCATATATTTT
TRBV18	.	TRBD2	TRBJ2-7	CASSPSFGTRGEQYF	TGTGCCAGCTCACCGAGTTTTGGGACTAGGGGTGAGCAGTACTTC
TRBV5-4	.	.	TRBJ2-6	CASSPGTHSGANVLTF	TGTGCCAGCAGTCCCGGGACCCACTCTGGGGCCAACGTCCTGACTTTC
TRBV5-1	few	.	TRBJ1-1	CASSPHRVNTEAFF	TGCGCCAGCAGCCCTCACAGGGTCAACACTGAAGCTTTCTTT
TRBV12-5	.	TRBD2	TRBJ2-3	CASGSSSGGTDTQYF	TGTGCTAGTGGTTCCTCTAGCGGGGGGACAGATACGCAGTATTTT